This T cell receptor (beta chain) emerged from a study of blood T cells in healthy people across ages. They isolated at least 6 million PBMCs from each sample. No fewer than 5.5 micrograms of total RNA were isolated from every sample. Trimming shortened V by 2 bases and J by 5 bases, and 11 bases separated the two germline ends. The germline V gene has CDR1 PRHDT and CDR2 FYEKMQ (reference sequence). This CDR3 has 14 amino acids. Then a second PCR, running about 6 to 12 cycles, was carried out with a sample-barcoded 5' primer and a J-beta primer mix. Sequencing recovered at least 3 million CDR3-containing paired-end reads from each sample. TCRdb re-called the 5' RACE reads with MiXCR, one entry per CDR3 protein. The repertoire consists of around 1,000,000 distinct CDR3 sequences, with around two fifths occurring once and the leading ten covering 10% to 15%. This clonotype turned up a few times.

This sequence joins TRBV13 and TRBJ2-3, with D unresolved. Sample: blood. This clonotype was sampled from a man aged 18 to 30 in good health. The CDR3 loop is CASSLRPLEDTQYF. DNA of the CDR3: TGTGCCAGCAGCTTAAGGCCACTGGAAGATACGCAGTATTTT. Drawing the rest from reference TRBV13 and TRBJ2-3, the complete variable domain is AAGVIQSPRHLIKEKRETATLKCYPIPRHDTVYWYQQGPGQDPQFLISFYEKMQSDKGSIPDRFSAQQFSDYHSELNMSSLELGDSALYFCASSLRPLEDTQYFGPGTRLTVL.